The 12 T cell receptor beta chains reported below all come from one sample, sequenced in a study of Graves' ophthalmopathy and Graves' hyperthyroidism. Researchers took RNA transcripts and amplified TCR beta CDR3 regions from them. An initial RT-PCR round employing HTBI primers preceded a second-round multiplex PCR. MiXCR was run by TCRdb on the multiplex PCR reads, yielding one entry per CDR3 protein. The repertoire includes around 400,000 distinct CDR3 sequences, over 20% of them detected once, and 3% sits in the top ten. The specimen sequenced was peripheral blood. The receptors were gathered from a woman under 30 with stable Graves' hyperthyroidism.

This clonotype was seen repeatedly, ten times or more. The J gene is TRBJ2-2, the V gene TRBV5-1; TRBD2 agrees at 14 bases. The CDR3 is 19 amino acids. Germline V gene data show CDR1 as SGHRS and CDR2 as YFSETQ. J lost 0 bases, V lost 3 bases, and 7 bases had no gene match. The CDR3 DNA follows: TGCGCCAGCAGCTCCGGGACTAGCGGGAGCCTATCGAACACCGGGGAGCTGTTTTTT. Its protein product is CASSSGTSGSLSNTGELFF.

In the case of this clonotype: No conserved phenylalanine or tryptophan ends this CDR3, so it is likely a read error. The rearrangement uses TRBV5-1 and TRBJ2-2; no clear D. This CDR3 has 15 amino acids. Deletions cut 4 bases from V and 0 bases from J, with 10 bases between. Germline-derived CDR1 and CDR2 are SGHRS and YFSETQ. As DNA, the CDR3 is TGCGCCAGCAGCCTAGACCGCGCGAACACCGGGGAGCTGTTTATT. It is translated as CASSLDRANTGELFI.

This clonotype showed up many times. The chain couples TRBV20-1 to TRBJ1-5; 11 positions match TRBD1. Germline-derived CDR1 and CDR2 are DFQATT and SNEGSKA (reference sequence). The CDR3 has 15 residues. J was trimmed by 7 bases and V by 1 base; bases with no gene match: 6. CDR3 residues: CSARAGQGDGQPQHF. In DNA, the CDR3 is TGCAGTGCTAGAGCGGGACAGGGGGACGGCCAGCCCCAGCATTTT.

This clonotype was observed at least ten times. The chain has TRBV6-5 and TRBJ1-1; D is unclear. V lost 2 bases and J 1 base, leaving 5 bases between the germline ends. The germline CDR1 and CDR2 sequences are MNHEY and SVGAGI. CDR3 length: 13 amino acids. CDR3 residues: CASSYPTNTEAFF. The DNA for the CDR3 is TGTGCCAGCAGTTACCCCACGAACACTGAAGCTTTCTTT.

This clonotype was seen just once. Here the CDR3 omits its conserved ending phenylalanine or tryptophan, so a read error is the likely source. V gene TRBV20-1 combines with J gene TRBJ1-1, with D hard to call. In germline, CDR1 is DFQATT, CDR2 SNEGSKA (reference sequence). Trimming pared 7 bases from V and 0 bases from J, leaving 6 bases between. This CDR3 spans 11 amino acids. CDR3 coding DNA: TGCAGTGGCGAGGTGAACACTGAAGCTTTCGTT. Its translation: CSGEVNTEAFV.

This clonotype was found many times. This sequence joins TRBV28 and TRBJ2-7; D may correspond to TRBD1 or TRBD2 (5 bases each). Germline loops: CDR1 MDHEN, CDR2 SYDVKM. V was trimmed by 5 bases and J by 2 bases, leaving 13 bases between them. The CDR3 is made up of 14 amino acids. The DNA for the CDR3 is TGTGCCAGCAGTGGGGCATTGGAGGCCTACGAGCAGTACTTC. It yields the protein CASSGALEAYEQYF.

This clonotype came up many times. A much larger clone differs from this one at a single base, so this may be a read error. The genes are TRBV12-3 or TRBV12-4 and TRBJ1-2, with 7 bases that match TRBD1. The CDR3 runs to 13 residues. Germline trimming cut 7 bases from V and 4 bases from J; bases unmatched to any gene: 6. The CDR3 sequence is CASNPGGFYGYTF. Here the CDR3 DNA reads TGTGCCAGCAATCCAGGGGGTTTCTATGGCTACACCTTC.

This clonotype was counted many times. CDR3 sequence: CASSPFGEMGDRPQETQYF. CDR3 nucleotides: TGCGCCAGCAGCCCGTTTGGGGAAATGGGAGACAGGCCCCAAGAGACCCAGTACTTC. The genes are TRBV5-1 and TRBJ2-5; D is perhaps TRBD1 (6 bases). The CDR3 spans 19 residues. Germline CDR1 is SGHRS and CDR2 is YFSETQ. Trimming took 4 bases from V and 1 from J, leaving 26 bases between them.

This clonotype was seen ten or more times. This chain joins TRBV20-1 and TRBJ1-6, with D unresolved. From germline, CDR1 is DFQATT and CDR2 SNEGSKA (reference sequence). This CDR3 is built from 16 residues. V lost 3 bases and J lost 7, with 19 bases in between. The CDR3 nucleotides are TGCAGTGCTAGTGAGGGCAGAAAACTTCTCAATTCACCCCTCCACTTT. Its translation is CSASEGRKLLNSPLHF.

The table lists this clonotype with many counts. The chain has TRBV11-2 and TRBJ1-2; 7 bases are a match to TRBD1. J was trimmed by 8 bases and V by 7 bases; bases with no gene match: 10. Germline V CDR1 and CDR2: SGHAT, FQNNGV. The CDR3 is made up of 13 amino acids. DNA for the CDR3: TGTGCCAGCACTCTAACAGGGGTTAGCGGCTACACCTTC. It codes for CASTLTGVSGYTF.

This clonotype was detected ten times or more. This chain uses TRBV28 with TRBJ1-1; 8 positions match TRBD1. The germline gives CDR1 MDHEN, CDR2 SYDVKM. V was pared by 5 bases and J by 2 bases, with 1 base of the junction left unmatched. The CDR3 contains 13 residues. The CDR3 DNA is TGTGCCAGCAGTGACAGGGGAAACACTGAAGCTTTCTTT. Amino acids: CASSDRGNTEAFF.

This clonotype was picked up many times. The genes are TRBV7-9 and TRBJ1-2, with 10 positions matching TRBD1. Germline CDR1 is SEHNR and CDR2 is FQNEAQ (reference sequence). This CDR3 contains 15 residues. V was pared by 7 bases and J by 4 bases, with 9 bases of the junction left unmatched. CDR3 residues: CASTPSGTGAYGYTF. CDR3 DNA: TGTGCCAGCACCCCTTCGGGGACAGGGGCCTATGGCTACACCTTC.